The subject of this entry is one TCR beta chain. As yet, its antigen is unknown. The sample comes from a study of blood T cells in healthy people across ages. General observations from the study: Across samples, TCR beta diversity tracked strongly with naive T cell percentage. Among T cells, TCR beta diversity per million cells dropped roughly linearly as age rose.

Every donor contributed roughly 10 milliliters of peripheral blood by blood draw. The authors ran a second PCR of 7 to 11 cycles using a sample-barcoded 5' primer and a J-beta primer mix. TCRdb ran MiXCR on the 5' RACE reads and lists one entry per CDR3 protein. The sample yields about 640,000 distinct CDR3 sequences, about 54% seen once. Germline trimming cut 3 bases from V and 3 bases from J; bases unmatched to any gene: 9. The length of the CDR3 is 16 residues. CDR1 is MGHRA, CDR2 YSYEKL, per germline. The sequenced sample was blood. This receptor was identified in a man in his sixties in good health. The chain carries TRBV4-1 and TRBJ2-7, with 9 bases that match TRBD1. The CDR3 is CASSQMDRGNFYEQYF. CDR3 sequence (DNA): TGCGCCAGCAGCCAGATGGACAGGGGAAATTTCTACGAGCAGTACTTC.